This is a list of T cell receptor beta chains from one sample in a study of T cell changes during pregnancy in multiple sclerosis. Sequencing was performed with immunoSEQ multiplex PCR; in TCRdb, only in-frame clones are kept and a portion is missing. This sample carries about 86,000 clones, roughly 90% of them seen once, and the ten largest clones take around 1.8%. The starting material was peripheral blood, obtained in the first trimester of pregnancy. All receptors derive from a female donor in good health, enrolled as a control in a pregnancy study. Both conserved end residues are trimmed from each CDR3. A D gene is named only where the DNA matches it firmly. The size entry is marked missing in some rows and otherwise reads once, few, many or a size class.

clone size: .
V gene: TRBV10-3
D gene: .
J gene: TRBJ1-2
CDR3 protein: ASEPSTNYGYT

clone size: once
V gene: TRBV2
D gene: .
J gene: TRBJ2-3
CDR3 protein: ASSPNTDTQY

clone size: once
V gene: TRBV28
D gene: .
J gene: TRBJ2-1
CDR3 protein: ASQVIHNEQF

clone size: .
V gene: TRBV6-1
D gene: TRBD1
J gene: TRBJ2-3
CDR3 protein: ASSEAGTGRGRSGGNTQY

clone size: .
V gene: TRBV6-5
D gene: .
J gene: TRBJ2-7
CDR3 protein: ASSYRGGYEQY

clone size: .
V gene: TRBV9
D gene: TRBD1
J gene: TRBJ1-1
CDR3 protein: ASSGQGEAF

clone size: .
V gene: TRBV7-9
D gene: TRBD1
J gene: TRBJ1-1
CDR3 protein: ATRPGQGLHTEAF

clone size: .
V gene: TRBV19
D gene: .
J gene: TRBJ1-5
CDR3 protein: ASSIVGSGGSNQPQH

clone size: .
V gene: TRBV10-1
D gene: TRBD1
J gene: TRBJ2-1
CDR3 protein: ASSVRTGSYEQF

clone size: .
V gene: TRBV5-6
D gene: TRBD2
J gene: TRBJ2-3
CDR3 protein: ASSRISGAGDTQY

clone size: .
V gene: TRBV6-1
D gene: .
J gene: TRBJ2-1
CDR3 protein: ASAWSDNEQF

clone size: .
V gene: TRBV4-1
D gene: .
J gene: TRBJ1-5
CDR3 protein: ASSRSVGGRGEPQH

clone size: .
V gene: TRBV7-2
D gene: .
J gene: TRBJ2-1
CDR3 protein: ASNLQGPRYNEQF

clone size: .
V gene: TRBV6-5
D gene: .
J gene: TRBJ2-7
CDR3 protein: ASSYARDNYEQY

clone size: .
V gene: TRBV5-1
D gene: TRBD1
J gene: TRBJ2-1
CDR3 protein: ASSLVVGQRNEQF

clone size: .
V gene: TRBV28
D gene: TRBD1
J gene: TRBJ2-7
CDR3 protein: ASSSGGTGGYEQY

clone size: once
V gene: TRBV7-7
D gene: TRBD2
J gene: TRBJ2-1
CDR3 protein: ASSPLRRGGAGYNEQF